This note documents a single T cell receptor beta chain sequence. Its antigen is still unknown. The table came from immunoSEQ multiplex PCR; TCRdb's copy has only in-frame clones and leaves some out. This sample has 100,000 to 110,000 clones, with approximately 87% found just once. This entry comes from a study of T cell responses to AZD1222 COVID-19 vaccine. Study outcomes and limitations: The donor cohort was predominantly white British with a female majority, and clonal diversity may have been underestimated. Only a handful of AZD1222 recipients were seropositive at baseline. Every sample of the repertoires postdated the peak T cell response. The reported proportion of spike-specific TCRs targeting unmutated variant regions was nearly half.

CDR3 length: 13 amino acids. V lost 11 bases and J lost 7; bases outside the gene matches: 11. Per the germline V gene, CDR1 is MNHNY and CDR2 is SVGAGI (reference sequence). The chain joins TRBV6-6 to TRBJ2-7, with 10 nucleotides matching TRBD2. The source material was peripheral blood, sampled on day 0 of MenACWY control vaccination. This clonotype was obtained from an adult in good health. The CDR3 region is CAATAGGSREQYF. DNA for the CDR3: TGTGCCGCCACAGCGGGAGGGTCTCGAGAGCAGTACTTC.